This T cell receptor beta chain was retrieved from a study of spatial heterogeneity in lung cancer. On the study more broadly: Mean representation of each unique TCR and UMI combination in the raw reads exceeded eight occurrences.

The CDR3 is made up of 13 amino acids. V dropped 6 bases and J dropped 3 bases, with 9 bases sitting between them. TCRdb ran MiXCR on the 5' RACE reads and lists one entry per CDR3 protein. Of some 8,700 distinct CDR3 sequences in the sample, under 9% were seen once. Time point noted: sample taken at primary tumor resection. Whole RNA, which was extracted from tumor, nontumor lung tissue or frozen PBMC, was sequenced without any cell sorting. This receptor was identified in a female donor with early-stage non-small cell lung cancer. The sample consisted of PBMCs, taken at surgery. V is TRBV12-3 or TRBV12-4 and J is TRBJ2-1, with D perhaps TRBD1 (5 bases). The CDR3 DNA follows: TGTGCCAGCAGGGACACGTTCTACAATGAGCAGTTCTTC. Protein: CASRDTFYNEQFF.